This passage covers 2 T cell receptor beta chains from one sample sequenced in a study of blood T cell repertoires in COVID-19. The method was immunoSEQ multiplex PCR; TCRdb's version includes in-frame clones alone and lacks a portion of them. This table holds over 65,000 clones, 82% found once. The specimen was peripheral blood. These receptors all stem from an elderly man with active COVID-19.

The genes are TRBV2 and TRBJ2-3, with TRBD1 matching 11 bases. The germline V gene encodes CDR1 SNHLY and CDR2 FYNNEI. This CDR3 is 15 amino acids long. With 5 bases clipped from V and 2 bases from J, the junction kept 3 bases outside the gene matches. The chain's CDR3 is CASSSGQGATDTQYF. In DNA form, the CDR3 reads TGTGCCAGCAGTTCTGGACAGGGGGCCACAGATACGCAGTATTTT.

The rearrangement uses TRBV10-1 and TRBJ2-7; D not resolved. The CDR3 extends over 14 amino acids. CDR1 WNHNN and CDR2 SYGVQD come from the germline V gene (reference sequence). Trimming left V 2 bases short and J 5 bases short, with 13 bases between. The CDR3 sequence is CASSEIFQADEQYF. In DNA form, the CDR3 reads TGCGCCAGCAGTGAGATTTTTCAGGCAGACGAGCAGTACTTC.